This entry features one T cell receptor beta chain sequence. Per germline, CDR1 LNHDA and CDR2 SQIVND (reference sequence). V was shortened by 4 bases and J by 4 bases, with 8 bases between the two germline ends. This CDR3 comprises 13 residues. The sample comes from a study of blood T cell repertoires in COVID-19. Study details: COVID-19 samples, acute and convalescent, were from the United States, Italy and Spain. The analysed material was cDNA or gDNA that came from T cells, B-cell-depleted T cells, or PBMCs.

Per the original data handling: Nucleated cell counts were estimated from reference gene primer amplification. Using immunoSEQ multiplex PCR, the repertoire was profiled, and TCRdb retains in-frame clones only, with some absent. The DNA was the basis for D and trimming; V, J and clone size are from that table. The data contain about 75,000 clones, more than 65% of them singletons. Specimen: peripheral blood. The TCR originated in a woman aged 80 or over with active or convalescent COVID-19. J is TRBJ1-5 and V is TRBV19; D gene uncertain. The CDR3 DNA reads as TGTGCCAGTAGTACGTCAACTAATCAGCCCCAGCATTTT. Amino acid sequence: CASSTSTNQPQHF.